The 27 T cell receptor beta chains reported below all come from one sample, sequenced in a study of OX40 agonist ivuxolimab in advanced cancers. TCRdb's copy holds only in-frame clones and misses some; the assay was immunoSEQ multiplex PCR. Found here are approximately 40,000 clones, roughly 90% of them singletons; the top ten hold less than 9.5%. This specimen consisted of CD4+ or CD8+ T cells sorted from blood, obtained in a trial of the OX40 agonist ivuxolimab. The receptors were gathered from an adult with an advanced solid tumor such as melanoma, head and neck, liver or kidney cancer.

This clone was seen only a few times. This sequence joins TRBV30 and TRBJ1-1, with TRBD1 matching 8 bases. Germline CDR1 reads GTSNPN; CDR2 reads SVGIG (reference sequence). Trimming cost V 7 bases and J 1 base; bases outside gene matches: 2. The CDR3 covers 12 residues. The CDR3 DNA sequence: TGTGCCTTTGGACAGGGGAACACTGAAGCTTTCTTT. As protein: CAFGQGNTEAFF.

The CDR3 region has the DNA TGCGCCAGCAGTCCCGAATGGGGGGCCCACGATACGCAGTATTTT. It is translated as CASSPEWGAHDTQYF. The chain joins TRBV4-3 to TRBJ2-3, with D tentatively TRBD1 or TRBD2 (6 bases each). V lost 6 bases and J lost 6, with 19 bases in between. Germline V gene sequence: CDR1 LGHNA, CDR2 YSLEER. The CDR3 has 15 residues.

The genes are TRBV4-1 and TRBJ2-1; D is perhaps TRBD2 (5 bases). V was shortened by 0 bases and J by 0 bases, with 12 bases between the two germline ends. This CDR3 comprises 17 residues. The germline gives CDR1 MGHRA, CDR2 YSYEKL. CDR3 sequence: CASSQDPLGSSYNEQFF. In DNA, the CDR3 is TGCGCCAGCAGCCAAGACCCACTGGGGAGCTCCTACAATGAGCAGTTCTTC.

CDR3 amino acids: CASTLGHLYEQYF. The CDR3 nucleotides are TGTGCCAGCACTCTGGGACATTTGTACGAGCAGTACTTC. This chain connects TRBV2 to TRBJ2-7; a weak D match, TRBD1 (6 bases). This CDR3 contains 13 residues. Per the germline V gene, CDR1 is SNHLY and CDR2 is FYNNEI. The V and J ends lost 7 bases and 4 bases respectively, with 14 bases between them. The whole variable domain, remainder taken from reference TRBV2 and TRBJ2-7, is EPEVTQTPSHQVTQMGQEVILRCVPISNHLYFYWYRQILGQKVEFLVSFYNNEISEKSEIFDDQFSVERPDGSNFTLKIRSTKLEDSAMYFCASTLGHLYEQYFGPGTRLTVT.

The chain uses TRBV5-8 and TRBJ2-2; weak D call: TRBD1 (6 bases). CDR1 is SGHTS and CDR2 is YDEGEE in the germline V gene. The CDR3 has 16 residues. The V and J ends lost 0 bases and 6 bases respectively, with 15 bases between them. The CDR3 is CASSLAGTGYSGELFF. The CDR3 DNA is TGTGCCAGCAGCTTGGCCGGTACAGGGTACTCCGGGGAGCTGTTTTTT.

The chain carries TRBV7-9 and TRBJ2-2; D possibly corresponds to TRBD2 (7 bases). Germline values: CDR1 SEHNR, CDR2 FQNEAQ (reference sequence). With 8 bases removed from V and 5 bases from J, the gap between germline ends came to 15 bases. The CDR3 is made up of 14 amino acids. DNA for the CDR3: TGTGCCAGCGGCCAGGGGAGGGGGACCGGGGAGCTGTTTTTT. Encoded protein: CASGQGRGTGELFF.

This chain uses TRBV15 with TRBJ2-1; the D is unclear. The CDR3 contains 11 residues. With 4 bases removed from V and 6 bases from J, the gap between germline ends came to 4 bases. Germline assignment: CDR1 LNHNV and CDR2 YYDKDF (reference sequence). This CDR3 is CATSTVNEQFF. DNA of the CDR3: TGTGCCACCAGCACAGTCAATGAGCAGTTCTTC.

This sequence joins TRBV6-5 and TRBJ2-5, with D maybe TRBD2 (6 bases). Trimming removed 6 bases at V and 5 bases at J, with 7 bases between. This CDR3 contains 11 residues. Germline assignment: CDR1 MNHEY and CDR2 SVGAGI. This CDR3 reads CASRGGETQYF. DNA for the CDR3: TGTGCCAGCAGGGGAGGCGAGACCCAGTACTTC.

The rearrangement links TRBV7-9 to TRBJ1-2; 10 nucleotides match TRBD1. V shed 7 bases and J 6 bases; nucleotides not matched to a gene: 5. Germline assignment: CDR1 SEHNR and CDR2 FQNEAQ (reference sequence). The CDR3 is made up of 13 amino acids. The CDR3 sequence is CASTLTGGDGYTF. CDR3 nucleotide sequence: TGTGCCAGCACCTTGACAGGGGGCGATGGCTACACCTTC.

The CDR3 sequence is CASTMGALGYTF. CDR3 sequence (DNA): TGTGCCAGTACCATGGGGGCGCTTGGCTACACCTTC. The V gene is TRBV19, the J gene TRBJ1-2, with TRBD1 as a possible D gene (6 bases). Germline V gene sequence: CDR1 LNHDA, CDR2 SQIVND (reference sequence). The germline V and J ends were trimmed by 7 bases and 7 bases, with 13 bases remaining between them. There are 12 residues in the CDR3.

The chain uses TRBV19 and TRBJ1-1; D gene unclear. Germline V CDR1 and CDR2: LNHDA, SQIVND (reference sequence). This CDR3 has 15 amino acids. Trimming removed 1 base at V and 4 bases at J, with 13 bases between. The CDR3: CASSIAATMTTEAFF. The CDR3 nucleotides read TGTGCCAGTAGTATAGCGGCGACCATGACCACTGAAGCTTTCTTT.

This clone was recorded only once. V is TRBV2 and J is TRBJ2-2; D uncertain. CDR1 SNHLY and CDR2 FYNNEI come from the germline V gene. The CDR3 runs 16 residues. V was trimmed by 3 bases and J by 0 bases, leaving 11 bases between them. This chain's CDR3 is CASSDMAAPNTGELFF. The CDR3, as DNA: TGTGCCAGCAGTGATATGGCAGCACCGAACACCGGGGAGCTGTTTTTT. Full variable domain (remainder filled in from reference TRBV2 and TRBJ2-2): EPEVTQTPSHQVTQMGQEVILRCVPISNHLYFYWYRQILGQKVEFLVSFYNNEISEKSEIFDDQFSVERPDGSNFTLKIRSTKLEDSAMYFCASSDMAAPNTGELFFGEGSRLTVL.

This chain connects TRBV6-1 to TRBJ2-7; D remains ambiguous. The CDR3 runs to 10 residues. CDR1 and CDR2 (germline): MNHNS, SASEGT. Deletions cut 6 bases from V and 3 bases from J, with 3 bases between. The CDR3 loop reads CASRDYEQYF. In nucleotides, the CDR3 is TGTGCCAGCAGAGACTACGAGCAGTACTTC.

The V gene is TRBV7-3, the J gene TRBJ2-3; D is ambiguous. Germline V gene lookup returns CDR1 SGHTA and CDR2 FQGTGA. CDR3 length: 15 amino acids. Trimming removed 3 bases at V and 2 bases at J, with 12 bases between. The CDR3 loop reads CASSFGGQLTDTQYF. The DNA of the CDR3 is TGTGCCAGCAGCTTCGGTGGGCAGCTCACAGATACGCAGTATTTT.

This clone has only a few counts. The J gene is TRBJ2-5, the V gene TRBV4-2, with D tentatively TRBD2 (7 bases). The V end lost 0 bases, the J end lost 4 bases, and 15 bases lay between the germline ends. CDR3 length: 16 amino acids. CDR1 is LGHNA and CDR2 is YNFKEQ in the germline V gene. The DNA of the CDR3 is TGTGCCAGCAGCCAAGAATCGGGGGGCGCAGGAGAGACCCAGTACTTC. Its translation: CASSQESGGAGETQYF.

The chain carries TRBV27 and TRBJ1-5; D is perhaps TRBD1 (6 bases). Germline V CDR1 and CDR2: MNHEY, SMNVEV (reference sequence). Between the trimmed V and J ends, which lost 5 bases and 4 bases, there was a span of 12 bases. This CDR3 spans 14 amino acids. DNA for the CDR3: TGTGCCAGCAGTCAGGGGTTTACAAATCAGCCCCAGCATTTT. Its protein is CASSQGFTNQPQHF.

This rearrangement joins TRBV12-1 to TRBJ2-3; the tabulated D call, TRBD2, remains unverified against the DNA. TRBV12-1 is classified as a pseudogene. CDR3 length: 13 amino acids. This CDR3 is CASSFGTSDTQYF. The CDR3 DNA reads as TGTGCCAGCAGCTTTGGGACTAGCGATACGCAGTATTTT.

This chain links TRBV6-1 with TRBJ2-5; 11 bases are shared with TRBD2. CDR3 length equals 15 residues. Germline CDR1 and CDR2: MNHNS and SASEGT. Germline trimming cut 7 bases from V and 1 base from J; bases unmatched to any gene: 5. CDR3 nucleotide sequence: TGTGCCAGCATGGGACTAGCGGACTCCCAAGAGACCCAGTACTTC. The encoded protein is CASMGLADSQETQYF.

This chain connects TRBV6-5 to TRBJ2-7, with D uncertain. Trimming took 2 bases from V and 3 from J, leaving 8 bases between them. Looked up from germline, CDR1 is MNHEY and CDR2 is SVGAGI. The CDR3 totals 13 residues. The CDR3 DNA sequence: TGTGCCAGCAGTTACGAGCCTAACTACGAGCAGTACGTC. Translating it yields CASSYEPNYEQYV.

The CDR3 sequence is CASSLGASNTGELFF. Here the CDR3 DNA reads TGTGCCAGTTCCCTCGGGGCCTCGAACACCGGGGAGCTGTTTTTT. V and J are TRBV19 and TRBJ2-2; D may correspond to TRBD1 or TRBD2 (5 bases each). CDR1 is LNHDA, CDR2 SQIVND, per germline (reference sequence). The CDR3 is 15 amino acids. The germline V and J ends were trimmed by 8 bases and 0 bases, with 13 bases remaining between them.

This chain connects TRBV4-3 to TRBJ2-3, with TRBD2 matching over 8 bases. Trimming took 4 bases from V and 3 from J; bases not matched to a gene: 12. This CDR3 contains 17 residues. In germline, CDR1 is LGHNA, CDR2 YSLEER. The CDR3 is CASSPGRSGSSTDTQYF. The CDR3 DNA follows: TGCGCCAGCAGCCCAGGAAGGAGCGGGAGTTCGACAGATACGCAGTATTTT.

The gene calls are TRBV11-2 and TRBJ2-7; a weak D match, TRBD1 (5 bases). CDR3 length: 13 amino acids. Germline CDR1 SGHAT, CDR2 FQNNGV. Trimming pared 1 base from V and 5 bases from J, leaving 9 bases between. CDR3 protein: CASSLGQLNEQYV. In DNA form, the CDR3 reads TGTGCCAGCAGCTTAGGACAGTTGAACGAGCAGTACGTC.

The V gene is TRBV14, the J gene TRBJ2-3; D might be TRBD2 (5 bases). Trimming left V 4 bases short and J 2 bases short, with 16 bases between. The CDR3 is made up of 16 amino acids. Germline-derived CDR1 and CDR2 are SGHDN and FVKESK. DNA for the CDR3: TGTGCCAGCAGCCCCCACGTAGCGTTTGCCACAGATACGCAGTATTTT. Translation: CASSPHVAFATDTQYF.

The gene calls are TRBV6-5 and TRBJ1-1, with TRBD1 identical over 9 bases. The length of the CDR3 is 15 residues. Germline V lookup: CDR1 MNHEY, CDR2 SVGAGI. V dropped 5 bases and J dropped 4; count of bases not matched to a gene: 8. CDR3 amino acids: CASSARTGEATEAFF. CDR3 DNA sequence: TGTGCCAGCAGTGCCCGGACAGGGGAGGCCACTGAAGCTTTCTTT.

The V call is TRBV7-6, the J call TRBJ2-1, with 9 bases that match TRBD2. The CDR3 covers 15 residues. The ends lost 6 bases at V and 5 bases at J; junction bases unmatched: 8. CDR1 is SGHVS and CDR2 is FNYEAQ in the germline V gene. CDR3 sequence: CASSVAGGAHNEQFF. The CDR3 nucleotides are TGTGCCAGCAGTGTGGCGGGAGGGGCCCACAATGAGCAGTTCTTC. Complete variable domain (other parts from reference TRBV7-6 and TRBJ2-1): GAGVSQSPRYKVTKRGQDVALRCDPISGHVSLYWYRQALGQGPEFLTYFNYEAQQDKSGLPNDRFSAERPEGSISTLTIQRTEQRDSAMYRCASSVAGGAHNEQFFGPGTRLTVL.

The chain has TRBV28 and TRBJ1-5; 9 bases align to TRBD1. This CDR3 spans 15 amino acids. The V gene's germline CDR1 is MDHEN and CDR2 SYDVKM. With 6 bases clipped from V and 7 bases from J, the junction kept 10 bases outside the gene matches. CDR3 loop: CASRSGTGNNQPQHF. The CDR3 bases are TGTGCCAGCAGATCCGGGACAGGGAATAACCAGCCCCAGCATTTT.

The chain recombines TRBV4-3 with TRBJ1-2; D is undetermined. The germline V gene has CDR1 LGHNA and CDR2 YSLEER. CDR3 size: 11 residues. The V gene lost 1 base and the J gene lost 5 bases, with 2 bases spanning the gap. In nucleotides, the CDR3 is TGCGCCAGCAGCCAAGGGTATGGCTACACCTTC. This sequence encodes CASSQGYGYTF.